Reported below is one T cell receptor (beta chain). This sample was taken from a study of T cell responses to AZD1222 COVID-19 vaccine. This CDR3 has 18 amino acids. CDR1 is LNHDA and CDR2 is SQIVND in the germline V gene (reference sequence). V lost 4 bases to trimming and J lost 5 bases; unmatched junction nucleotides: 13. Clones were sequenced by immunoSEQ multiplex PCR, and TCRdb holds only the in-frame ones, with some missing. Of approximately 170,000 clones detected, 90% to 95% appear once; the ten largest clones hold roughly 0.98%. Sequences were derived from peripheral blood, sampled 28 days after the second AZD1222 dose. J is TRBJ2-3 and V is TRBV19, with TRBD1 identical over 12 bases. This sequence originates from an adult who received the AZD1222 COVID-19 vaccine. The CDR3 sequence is CASSRFVGTGGAGDTQYF. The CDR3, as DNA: TGTGCCAGTAGTAGATTTGTCGGGACAGGGGGCGCGGGAGATACGCAGTATTTT.